This TCR beta chain was found in a study of shared clonotypes between healthy human individuals. The CDR3 runs 17 residues. CDR1 and CDR2 from the germline V gene are LGHNA and YSLEER. With 1 base removed from V and 0 bases from J, the gap between germline ends came to 13 bases. Ten immunoSEQ deep assay plates served to sequence unsorted PBMC DNA. Clones were sequenced by immunoSEQ multiplex PCR, and TCRdb holds only the in-frame ones, with some missing. The profile shows around 480,000 clones, 60% to 80% of them singletons. The sequenced sample consisted of PBMCs. The chain carries TRBV4-3 and TRBJ2-1; a possible D gene is TRBD1 (7 bases). The sequence was obtained from a woman in her forties in good health. Some clones in this sample may be carry-over from other donors' samples. For the CDR3, the DNA is TGCGCCAGCAGCCAAGGCGGGACAGCGGCCTCCTACAATGAGCAGTTCTTC. Its protein product is CASSQGGTAASYNEQFF.